This record concerns one T cell receptor beta chain sequence. The germline V and J ends were trimmed by 2 bases and 4 bases, with 17 bases remaining between them. The CDR3 contains 16 residues. Germline V gene data show CDR1 as LGHDT and CDR2 as YNNKEL (reference sequence). The protocol was immunoSEQ multiplex PCR, while the TCRdb copy is restricted to in-frame clones and leaves out a portion. Among 90,000 to 120,000 clones listed, around four fifths were seen once. The data derive from a study of control samples from healthy donors and cancer patients. The rearrangement links TRBV3-1 (or the pseudogene TRBV3-2) to TRBJ2-5, with a tentative D call TRBD1 (6 bases). This TCR came from a man aged 18 to 30 in good health. Sequenced input: blood. CDR3 protein: CASSQRELGTRETQYF. CDR3 sequence (DNA): TGTGCCAGCAGCCAAAGGGAACTCGGGACACGAGAGACCCAGTACTTC.